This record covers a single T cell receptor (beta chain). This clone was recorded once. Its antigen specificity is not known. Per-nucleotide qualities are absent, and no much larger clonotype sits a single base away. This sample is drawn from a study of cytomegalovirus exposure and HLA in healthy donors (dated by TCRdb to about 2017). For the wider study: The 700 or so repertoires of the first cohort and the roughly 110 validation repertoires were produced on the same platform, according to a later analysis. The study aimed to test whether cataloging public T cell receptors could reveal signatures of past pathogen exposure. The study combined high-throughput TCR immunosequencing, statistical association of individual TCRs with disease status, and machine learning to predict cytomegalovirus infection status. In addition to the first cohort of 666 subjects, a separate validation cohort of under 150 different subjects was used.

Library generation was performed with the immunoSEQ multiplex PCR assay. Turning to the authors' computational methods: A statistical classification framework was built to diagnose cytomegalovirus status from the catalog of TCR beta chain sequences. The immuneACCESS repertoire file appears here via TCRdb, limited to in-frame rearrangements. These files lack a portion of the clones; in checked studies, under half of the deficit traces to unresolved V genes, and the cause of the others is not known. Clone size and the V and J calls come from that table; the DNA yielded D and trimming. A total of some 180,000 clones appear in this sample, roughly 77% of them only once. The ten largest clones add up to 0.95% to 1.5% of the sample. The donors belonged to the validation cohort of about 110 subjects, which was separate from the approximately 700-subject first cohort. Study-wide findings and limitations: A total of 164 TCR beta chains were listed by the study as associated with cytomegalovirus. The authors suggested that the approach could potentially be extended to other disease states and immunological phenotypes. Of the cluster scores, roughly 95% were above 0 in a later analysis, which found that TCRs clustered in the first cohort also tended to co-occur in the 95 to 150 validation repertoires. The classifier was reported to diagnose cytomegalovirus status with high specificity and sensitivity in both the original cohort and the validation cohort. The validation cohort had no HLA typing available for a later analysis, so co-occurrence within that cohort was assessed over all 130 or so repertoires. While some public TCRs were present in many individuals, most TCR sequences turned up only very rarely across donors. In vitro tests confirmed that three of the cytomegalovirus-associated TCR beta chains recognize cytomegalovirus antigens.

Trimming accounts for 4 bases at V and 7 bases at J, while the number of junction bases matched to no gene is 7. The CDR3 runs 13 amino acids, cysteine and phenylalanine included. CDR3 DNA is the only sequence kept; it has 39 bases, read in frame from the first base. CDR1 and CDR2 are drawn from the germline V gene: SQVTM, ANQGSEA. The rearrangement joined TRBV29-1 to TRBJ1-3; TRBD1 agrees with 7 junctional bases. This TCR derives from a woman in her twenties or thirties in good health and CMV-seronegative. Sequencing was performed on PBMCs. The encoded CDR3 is CSVGEGARNTIYF. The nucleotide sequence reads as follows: TGCAGCGTTGGTGAGGGGGCGAGGAACACCATATATTTT.